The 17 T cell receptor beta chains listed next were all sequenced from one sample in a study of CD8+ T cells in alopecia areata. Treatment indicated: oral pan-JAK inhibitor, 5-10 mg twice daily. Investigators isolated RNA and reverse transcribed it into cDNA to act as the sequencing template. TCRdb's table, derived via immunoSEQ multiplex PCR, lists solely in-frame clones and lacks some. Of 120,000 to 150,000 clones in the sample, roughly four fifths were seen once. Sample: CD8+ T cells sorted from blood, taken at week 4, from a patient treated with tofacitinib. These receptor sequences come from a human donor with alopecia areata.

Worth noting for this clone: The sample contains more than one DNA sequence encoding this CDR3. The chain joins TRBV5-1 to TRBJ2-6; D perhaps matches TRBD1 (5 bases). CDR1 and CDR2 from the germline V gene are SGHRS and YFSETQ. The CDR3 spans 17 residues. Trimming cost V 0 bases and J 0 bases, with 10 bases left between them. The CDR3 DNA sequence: TGCGCCAGCAGCTTGGAGGGGCCGTACTCTGGGGCCAACGTCCTGACTTTC. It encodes CASSLEGPYSGANVLTF.

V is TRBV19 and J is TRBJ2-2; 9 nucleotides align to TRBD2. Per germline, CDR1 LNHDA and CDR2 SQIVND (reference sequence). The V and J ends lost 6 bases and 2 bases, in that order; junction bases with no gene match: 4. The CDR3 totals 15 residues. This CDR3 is CASSPGTSNTGELFF. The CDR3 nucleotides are TGTGCCAGTAGCCCCGGGACTAGCAACACCGGGGAGCTGTTTTTT.

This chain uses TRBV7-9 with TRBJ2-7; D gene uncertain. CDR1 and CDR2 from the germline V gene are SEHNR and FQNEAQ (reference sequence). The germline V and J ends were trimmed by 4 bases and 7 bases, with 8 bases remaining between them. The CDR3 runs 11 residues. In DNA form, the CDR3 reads TGTGCCAGCAGCTCGACTTGGGAGCAGTACTTC. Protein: CASSSTWEQYF.

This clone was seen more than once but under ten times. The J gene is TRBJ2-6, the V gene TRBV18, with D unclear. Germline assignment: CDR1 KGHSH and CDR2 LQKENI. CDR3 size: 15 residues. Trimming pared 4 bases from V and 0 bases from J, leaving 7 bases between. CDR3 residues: CASSLIDSGANVLTF. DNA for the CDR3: TGTGCCAGCTCACTCATCGACTCTGGGGCCAACGTCCTGACTTTC.

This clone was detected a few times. The CDR3 here is CASFSGGSYNEQFF. DNA for the CDR3: TGTGCCAGTTTTAGCGGGGGTTCCTACAATGAGCAGTTCTTC. V gene TRBV2 combines with J gene TRBJ2-1; TRBD2 matches 9 bases. Germline V CDR1 and CDR2: SNHLY, FYNNEI. After removal of 9 bases from V and 1 base from J, the junction contained 4 bases not matched to a gene. CDR3 length: 14 amino acids.

CDR3 region: CASSPGFGGELFF. The CDR3 bases are TGTGCCAGCAGCCCCGGGTTCGGCGGGGAGCTGTTTTTT. This chain joins TRBV7-6 and TRBJ2-2; D gene unclear. V was shortened by 5 bases and J by 7 bases, with 11 bases between the two germline ends. Germline CDR1 and CDR2: SGHVS and FNYEAQ. The CDR3 sequence is 13 residues long.

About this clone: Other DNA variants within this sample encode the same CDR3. The CDR3 sequence: CASSWGTGSYEQYF. The DNA for the CDR3 is TGCGCCAGCAGCTGGGGGACAGGTTCCTACGAGCAGTACTTC. This chain uses TRBV5-1 with TRBJ2-7, with TRBD1 matching over 8 bases. CDR1 and CDR2 from the germline V gene are SGHRS and YFSETQ. Losses at the gene ends were 3 bases for V and 1 base for J; bases not matched to a gene: 3. This CDR3 region has 14 residues.

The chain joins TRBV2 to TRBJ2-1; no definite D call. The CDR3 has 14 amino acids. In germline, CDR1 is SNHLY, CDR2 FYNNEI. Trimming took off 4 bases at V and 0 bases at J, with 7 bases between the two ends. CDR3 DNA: TGTGCCAGCAGTGCGGAGAGCTCCTACAATGAGCAGTTCTTC. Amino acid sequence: CASSAESSYNEQFF.

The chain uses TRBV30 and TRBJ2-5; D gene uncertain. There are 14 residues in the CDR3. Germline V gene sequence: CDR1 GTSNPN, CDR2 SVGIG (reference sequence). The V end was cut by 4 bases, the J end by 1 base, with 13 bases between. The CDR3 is CAWTPTGLQETQYF. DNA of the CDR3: TGTGCCTGGACACCCACGGGTCTCCAAGAGACCCAGTACTTC.

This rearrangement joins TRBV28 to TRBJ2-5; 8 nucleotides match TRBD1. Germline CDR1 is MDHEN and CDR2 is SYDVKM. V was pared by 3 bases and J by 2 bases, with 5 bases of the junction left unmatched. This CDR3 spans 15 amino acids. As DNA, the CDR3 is TGTGCCAGCAGTTTTCGTGACAGGGGACAAGAGACCCAGTACTTC. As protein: CASSFRDRGQETQYF.

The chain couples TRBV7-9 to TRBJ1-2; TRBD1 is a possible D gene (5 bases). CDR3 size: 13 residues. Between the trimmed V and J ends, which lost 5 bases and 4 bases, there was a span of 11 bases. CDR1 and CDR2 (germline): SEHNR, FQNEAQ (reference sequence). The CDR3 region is CASSPPGTYGYTF. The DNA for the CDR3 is TGTGCCAGCAGCCCCCCCGGGACCTATGGCTACACCTTC.

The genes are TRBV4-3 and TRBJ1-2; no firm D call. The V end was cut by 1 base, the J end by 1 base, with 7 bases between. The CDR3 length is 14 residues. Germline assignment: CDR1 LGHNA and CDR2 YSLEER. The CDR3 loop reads CASSQVGSNYGYTF. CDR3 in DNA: TGCGCCAGCAGCCAAGTGGGCAGTAACTATGGCTACACCTTC.

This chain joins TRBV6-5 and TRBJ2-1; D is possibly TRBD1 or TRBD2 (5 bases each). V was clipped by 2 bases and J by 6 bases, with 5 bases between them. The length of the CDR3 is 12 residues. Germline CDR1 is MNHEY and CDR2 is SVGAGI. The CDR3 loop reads CASSYGGNEQFF. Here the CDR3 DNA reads TGTGCCAGCAGTTACGGGGGCAATGAGCAGTTCTTC.

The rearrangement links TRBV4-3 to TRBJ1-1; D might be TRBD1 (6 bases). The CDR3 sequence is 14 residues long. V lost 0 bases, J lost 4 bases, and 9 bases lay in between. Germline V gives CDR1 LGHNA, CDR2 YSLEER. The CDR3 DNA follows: TGCGCCAGCAGCCAAGATCGAGGGGGCACTGAAGCTTTCTTT. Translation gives CASSQDRGGTEAFF.

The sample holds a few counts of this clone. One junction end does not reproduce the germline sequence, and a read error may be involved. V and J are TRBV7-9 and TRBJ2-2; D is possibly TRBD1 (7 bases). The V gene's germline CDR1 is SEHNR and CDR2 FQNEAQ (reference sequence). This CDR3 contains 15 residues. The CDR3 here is CASSLAQGGTGELFF. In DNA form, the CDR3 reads TGTGCCAGCAGCCTAGCGCAGGGGGGCACCGGGGAGCTGTTTTTT.

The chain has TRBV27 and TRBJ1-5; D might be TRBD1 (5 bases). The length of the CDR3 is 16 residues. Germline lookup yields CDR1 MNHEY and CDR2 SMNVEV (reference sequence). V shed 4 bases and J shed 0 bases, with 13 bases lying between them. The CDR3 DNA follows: TGTGCCAGCAGTTCGGGGGGTAGATATAGCAATCAGCCCCAGCATTTT. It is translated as CASSSGGRYSNQPQHF.

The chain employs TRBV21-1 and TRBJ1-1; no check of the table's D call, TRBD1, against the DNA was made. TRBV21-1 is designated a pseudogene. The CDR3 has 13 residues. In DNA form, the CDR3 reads TGTGCCAGCAGCAAAGAGGGGGCTTGGGGAGCTTTCTTT. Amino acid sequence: CASSKEGAWGAFF.